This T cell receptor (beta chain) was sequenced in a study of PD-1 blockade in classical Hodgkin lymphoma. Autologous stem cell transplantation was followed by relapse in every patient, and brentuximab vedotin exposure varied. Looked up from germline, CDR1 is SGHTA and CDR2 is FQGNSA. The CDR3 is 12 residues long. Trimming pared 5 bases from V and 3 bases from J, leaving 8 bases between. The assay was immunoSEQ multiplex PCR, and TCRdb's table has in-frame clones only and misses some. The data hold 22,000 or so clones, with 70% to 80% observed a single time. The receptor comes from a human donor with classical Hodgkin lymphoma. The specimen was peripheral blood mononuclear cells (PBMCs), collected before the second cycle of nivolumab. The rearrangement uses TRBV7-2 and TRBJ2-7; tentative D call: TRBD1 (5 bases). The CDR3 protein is CASSHTGYEQYF. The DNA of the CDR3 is TGTGCCAGCAGCCATACAGGCTACGAGCAGTACTTC.